The sequence of this TCR beta chain was determined in a study of T cell changes during pregnancy in multiple sclerosis (dated 2019 in TCRdb). In the study overall: In women with multiple sclerosis, the researchers looked at how the T cell repertoire shifted as pregnancy progressed.

Including the terminal cysteine and phenylalanine, the CDR3 comprises 15 residues. The sequence is cut down to CDR3 DNA, 45 bases in frame from base 1. V loses 0 bases at its end and J loses 9 bases; junction bases beyond the gene matches: 8. Based on the germline V gene (reference sequence), the CDR1 and CDR2 sequences are MNHEY and SMNVEV. Details on this clone: Its recognized antigen is unknown. No much larger clonotype is one base removed from it; base qualities were not supplied.

Library creation used the immunoSEQ multiplex PCR assay. What TCRdb holds here is the immuneACCESS table cut down to in-frame rearrangements. Part of the clones is not present; checked against another copy, under half of the missing clones reflect an unresolved V gene, and the others are unexplained. The table for this sample lists tens of thousands of clones; roughly nine tenths of them were counted only once. The top ten hold over 0.75% of the sample. The sequence was collected from a female donor with multiple sclerosis, enrolled in a pregnancy study. Specimen: CD4+ T cells from peripheral blood mononuclear cells, collected before pregnancy. This receptor chain uses TRBV27 and TRBJ1-5; 7 nucleotides in the junction match TRBD1. CDR3 protein: CASSLSGTAPSPQHF. The sequenced DNA is TGTGCCAGCAGTTTATCGGGGACAGCCCCATCGCCCCAGCATTTT.